These 31 T cell receptor beta chains originate from one sample sequenced in a study of OX40 agonist ivuxolimab in advanced cancers. Assay used: immunoSEQ multiplex PCR; TCRdb lists only in-frame clones, some missing. The sample consists of approximately 61,000 clones, around nine tenths of them appearing once. Sequenced material: CD4+ or CD8+ T cells sorted from blood, taken in a trial of the OX40 agonist ivuxolimab. Source of these receptors: an adult with an advanced solid tumor such as melanoma, head and neck, liver or kidney cancer.

The V call is TRBV5-8, the J call TRBJ1-5; D may be TRBD1 (6 bases). V dropped 4 bases and J dropped 1 base, with 12 bases sitting between them. Germline CDR1 reads SGHTS; CDR2 reads YDEGEE. The length of the CDR3 is 15 residues. The CDR3 coding sequence is TGTGCCAGCAGCGCGGGGACATTGAGCAATCAGCCCCAGCATTTT. Its protein is CASSAGTLSNQPQHF.

This chain links TRBV6-1 with TRBJ2-1, with a tentative D call TRBD1 (6 bases). The V end lost 7 bases, the J end lost 7 bases, and 8 bases lay between the germline ends. The CDR3 contains 11 residues. Germline CDR1 MNHNS, CDR2 SASEGT. In nucleotides, the CDR3 is TGTGCCAGCATGAGGGGGAATGAGCAGTTCTTC. This codes for CASMRGNEQFF.

For the CDR3, the DNA is TGCAGCGTTGCCCGTTCCCAGAACACCGGGGAGCTGTTTTTT. Its translation: CSVARSQNTGELFF. The chain couples TRBV29-1 to TRBJ2-2; no clear D gene. Germline values: CDR1 SQVTM, CDR2 ANQGSEA. V lost 4 bases and J 1 base, leaving 10 bases between the germline ends. The CDR3 consists of 14 residues.

The V and J genes are TRBV4-3 and TRBJ2-5; D uncertain. CDR1 and CDR2 (germline): LGHNA, YSLEER. V lost 0 bases and J lost 4, with 18 bases in between. The length of the CDR3 is 17 residues. CDR3 sequence (DNA): TGCGCCAGCAGCCAAGACTGGGTCTCCACGGGCGGAGAGACCCAGTACTTC. Its translation: CASSQDWVSTGGETQYF.

A few counts support this clone. V is TRBV9 and J is TRBJ2-7; D is perhaps TRBD1 (5 bases). CDR3 size: 14 residues. Trimming took 2 bases from V and 3 from J, leaving 12 bases between them. Looked up from germline, CDR1 is SGDLS and CDR2 is YYNGEE. This chain's CDR3 is CASSVGRGHYEQYF. DNA for the CDR3: TGTGCCAGCAGCGTGGGAAGGGGCCACTACGAGCAGTACTTC. The full variable domain, rest sourced from reference TRBV9 and TRBJ2-7, is DSGVTQTPKHLITATGQRVTLRCSPRSGDLSVYWYQQSLDQGLQFLIQYYNGEERAKGNILERFSAQQFPDLHSELNLSSLELGDSALYFCASSVGRGHYEQYFGPGTRLTVT.

V and J are TRBV21-1 and TRBJ1-5; TRBD1 is the table's D call and was not checked against the DNA. TRBV21-1 constitutes a pseudogene. The CDR3 is made up of 16 amino acids. The CDR3 here is CASSTPGQGGNQPQHF. The DNA for the CDR3 is TGTGCCAGCAGCACGCCCGGACAGGGAGGCAATCAGCCCCAGCATTTT.

The CDR3 region is CATARGGGAYEQFF. The DNA for the CDR3 is TGTGCCACCGCACGGGGCGGGGGGGCCTATGAGCAGTTCTTC. The chain links TRBV10-3 to TRBJ2-1, with 9 bases identical to TRBD2. This CDR3 has 14 residues. V shed 10 bases and J 8 bases; nucleotides not matched to a gene: 12. Germline lookup yields CDR1 ENHRY and CDR2 SYGVKD.

The chain recombines TRBV7-2 with TRBJ1-5, with 9 nucleotides matching TRBD1. The CDR3 is 15 residues long. With V trimmed by 4 bases and J by 7 bases, 8 bases remained unmatched. Germline lookup yields CDR1 SGHTA and CDR2 FQGNSA. CDR3 coding DNA: TGTGCCAGCAGCTCCGGGACAGGGTGGGAACAGCCCCAGCATTTT. It encodes CASSSGTGWEQPQHF.

There are a few counts of this clone. J is TRBJ1-6 and V is TRBV7-2; D gene uncertain. V lost 1 base to trimming and J lost 5 bases, with 6 bases between them. CDR1 and CDR2 (germline): SGHTA, FQGNSA. CDR3 length equals 14 residues. The CDR3 coding sequence is TGTGCCAGCAGCTTAGTCGTAAATAATTCACCCCTCCACTTT. Residues: CASSLVVNNSPLHF.

The CDR3 here is CASSPRPNTGELFF. In nucleotides, the CDR3 is TGTGCCAGCAGCCCGCGACCGAACACCGGGGAGCTGTTTTTT. The chain uses TRBV7-2 and TRBJ2-2; D is undetermined. CDR1 and CDR2 from the germline V gene are SGHTA and FQGNSA. The CDR3 extends over 14 amino acids. Trimming shortened V by 5 bases and J by 0 bases, and 7 bases separated the two germline ends. The full variable domain, rest sourced from reference TRBV7-2 and TRBJ2-2, is GAGVSQSPSNKVTEKGKDVELRCDPISGHTALYWYRQSLGQGLEFLIYFQGNSAPDKSGLPSDRFSAERTGGSVSTLTIQRTQQEDSAVYLCASSPRPNTGELFFGEGSRLTVL.

The chain employs TRBV7-3 and TRBJ2-2; D unresolved. The CDR3 sequence is 15 residues long. Per the germline V gene, CDR1 is SGHTA and CDR2 is FQGTGA. V was trimmed by 0 bases and J by 5 bases, leaving 10 bases between them. The CDR3 region is CASSLTGQRTGELFF. The CDR3 DNA reads TGTGCCAGCAGCTTAACTGGGCAGAGGACCGGGGAGCTGTTTTTT.

The chain is built from TRBV7-2 and TRBJ2-1; possible D gene TRBD1, 5 bases. CDR1 SGHTA and CDR2 FQGNSA come from the germline V gene. The CDR3 consists of 16 residues. V was shortened by 2 bases and J by 1 base, with 12 bases between the two germline ends. CDR3 nucleotide sequence: TGTGCCAGCAGCTTACGGCAGGGTAGGTCCTACAATGAGCAGTTCTTC. Protein product: CASSLRQGRSYNEQFF.

This clone appeared a single time. The chain joins TRBV5-6 to TRBJ2-3; D is ambiguous. This CDR3 has 15 amino acids. Per germline, CDR1 SGHDT and CDR2 YYEEEE. The germline V and J ends were trimmed by 6 bases and 6 bases, with 20 bases remaining between them. The CDR3 bases are TGTGCCAGCATCCACCGCCAGAGACCGACGGATACGCAGTATTTT. It specifies CASIHRQRPTDTQYF. The variable domain in full, completed from reference TRBV5-6 and TRBJ2-3, reads DAGVTQSPTHLIKTRGQQVTLRCSPKSGHDTVSWYQQALGQGPQFIFQYYEEEERQRGNFPDRFSGHQFPNYSSELNVNALLLGDSALYLCASIHRQRPTDTQYFGPGTRLTVL.

The J gene is TRBJ2-5, the V gene TRBV5-1; D gene ambiguous. This CDR3 contains 14 residues. Trimming pared 0 bases from V and 2 bases from J, leaving 8 bases between. CDR1 is SGHRS, CDR2 YFSETQ, per germline. Here the CDR3 DNA reads TGCGCCAGCAGCTTGGAGGGCAGGCAAGAGACCCAGTACTTC. Protein: CASSLEGRQETQYF.

The chain employs TRBV6-6 and TRBJ2-2, with TRBD2 matching 14 bases. In germline, CDR1 is MNHNY, CDR2 SVGAGI (reference sequence). The CDR3 covers 16 residues. V lost 1 base and J lost 7; bases outside the gene matches: 2. Written as DNA, the CDR3 is TGTGCCAGCAGTTACTTGACTAGCGGGGGGGTCGGGGAGCTGTTTTTT. This translates into CASSYLTSGGVGELFF.

The genes are TRBV28 and TRBJ1-3; 9 bases agree with TRBD1. The ends lost 6 bases at V and 4 bases at J; junction bases unmatched: 7. Germline V lookup: CDR1 MDHEN, CDR2 SYDVKM. This CDR3 spans 15 amino acids. Written as DNA, the CDR3 is TGTGCCAGCAGACGAACAGGGGGCACAGGAAACACCATATATTTT. Translating it yields CASRRTGGTGNTIYF.

This clone was observed a handful of times. The CDR3 DNA sequence: TGCGCCAGCAGCTTGGTGGTCCAGGGGGGCTACACCTTC. It translates to CASSLVVQGGYTF. The chain is built from TRBV5-1 and TRBJ1-2; D may be TRBD1 (6 bases). The CDR3 is 13 amino acids. V was clipped by 0 bases and J by 8 bases, with 11 bases between them. Germline lookup yields CDR1 SGHRS and CDR2 YFSETQ.

This rearrangement joins TRBV18 to TRBJ1-1; 10 bases agree with TRBD1. The CDR3 is 16 residues long. The germline gives CDR1 KGHSH, CDR2 LQKENI. Losses at the gene ends were 5 bases for V and 1 base for J; bases not matched to a gene: 7. This CDR3 reads CASSAMWTGGNTEAFF. CDR3 in DNA: TGTGCCAGCTCAGCAATGTGGACAGGGGGGAACACTGAAGCTTTCTTT.

The V gene is TRBV30, the J gene TRBJ1-2, with 11 positions matching TRBD1. This CDR3 spans 13 amino acids. Germline V CDR1 and CDR2: GTSNPN, SVGIG (reference sequence). With V trimmed by 5 bases and J by 3 bases, 2 bases remained unmatched. The DNA for the CDR3 is TGTGCCTGGGGACAGGGGGCTTACTATGGCTACACCTTC. Residues: CAWGQGAYYGYTF.

This clone was seen only a few times. This rearrangement joins TRBV28 to TRBJ1-1, with TRBD1 matching 9 bases. The V segment lost 4 bases and the J segment 5 bases; nucleotides outside the gene matches: 8. The CDR3 length is 15 residues. Germline lookup yields CDR1 MDHEN and CDR2 SYDVKM. The CDR3 coding sequence is TGTGCCAGCAGTTCCCTGACAGGGGGTATAACTGAAGCTTTCTTT. This sequence encodes CASSSLTGGITEAFF.

J is TRBJ2-5 and V is TRBV20-1, with D unresolved. TRBJ2-7 matches the DNA end more closely, so the J call is doubtful. CDR3 size: 11 residues. Germline V gene sequence: CDR1 DFQATT, CDR2 SNEGSKA (reference sequence). The CDR3 DNA reads TGCAGTGCTAGACCCCTCTACGAGCAGTACTTC. It translates to CSARPLYEQYF.

The V gene is TRBV7-9, the J gene TRBJ1-2; D is ambiguous. V was clipped by 5 bases and J by 7 bases, with 17 bases between them. The germline V gene encodes CDR1 SEHNR and CDR2 FQNEAQ (reference sequence). This CDR3 has 14 residues. The CDR3 region is CASSHPGPESGYTF. The CDR3, as DNA: TGTGCCAGCAGCCATCCCGGGCCGGAGAGTGGCTACACCTTC.

A word on this clone: One end of the junction fails to match germline, which may point to a read error. The rearrangement links TRBV30 to TRBJ1-2; TRBD1 agrees at 7 bases. This CDR3 region has 14 residues. The germline CDR1 and CDR2 sequences are GTSNPN and SVGIG (reference sequence). CDR3 DNA: TGTGCCTGGGATCGGGGGGACAGCGGTCTGGGCTACGCCTTC. Translating gives CAWDRGDSGLGYAF. Based on the CDR3 plus reference TRBV30 and TRBJ1-2, the full variable domain is SQTIHQWPATLVQPVGSPLSLECTVEGTSNPNLYWYRQAAGRGLQLLFYSVGIGQISSEVPQNLSASRPQDRQFILSSKKLLLSDSGFYLCAWDRGDSGLGYAFGSGTRLTVV.

The count of this clone is one. The chain is built from TRBV7-4 and TRBJ1-6; D may be TRBD1 (6 bases). The V end was cut by 5 bases, the J end by 3 bases, with 8 bases between. Per the germline V gene, CDR1 is SGHVT and CDR2 is SQSDAQ. The CDR3 has 14 residues. The CDR3 is CASSADSYNSPLHF. CDR3 DNA: TGTGCCAGCAGCGCGGACAGCTATAATTCACCCCTCCACTTT. The full variable domain, in which reference TRBV7-4 and TRBJ1-6 provide the parts outside the CDR3, is GAGVSQSPRYKVAKRGRDVALRCDSISGHVTLYWYRQTLGQGSEVLTYSQSDAQRDKSGRPSGRFSAERPERSVSTLKIQRTEQGDSAVYLCASSADSYNSPLHFGNGTRLTVT.

This chain joins TRBV7-2 and TRBJ2-1; TRBD2 matches 10 bases. The J segment lost 0 bases and the V segment lost 4 bases, leaving 9 bases of the junction unmatched. CDR1 and CDR2 from the germline V gene are SGHTA and FQGNSA. This CDR3 is built from 18 residues. CDR3 protein: CASSSGRSGRLSYNEQFF. The CDR3 DNA is TGTGCCAGCAGCTCGGGCCGTAGCGGGAGGCTCTCCTACAATGAGCAGTTCTTC. The variable domain in full, completed from reference TRBV7-2 and TRBJ2-1, reads GAGVSQSPSNKVTEKGKDVELRCDPISGHTALYWYRQSLGQGLEFLIYFQGNSAPDKSGLPSDRFSAERTGGSVSTLTIQRTQQEDSAVYLCASSSGRSGRLSYNEQFFGPGTRLTVL.

This rearrangement joins TRBV6-5 to TRBJ1-1; D gene ambiguous. Germline values: CDR1 MNHEY, CDR2 SVGAGI. The germline V and J ends were trimmed by 5 bases and 0 bases, with 4 bases remaining between them. The CDR3 is 12 residues long. For the CDR3, the DNA is TGTGCCAGCAGTGGCCTGAACACTGAAGCTTTCTTT. It yields the protein CASSGLNTEAFF.

The genes are TRBV9 and TRBJ2-7; 7 bases are shared with TRBD1. V shed 4 bases, J shed 5 bases, and the junction held 15 bases outside the gene matches. Germline CDR1 is SGDLS and CDR2 is YYNGEE. This CDR3 contains 16 residues. CDR3 sequence (DNA): TGTGCCAGCAGCCCAACCGGACAGGCGGTCCAGGACGAGCAGTACTTC. Translated: CASSPTGQAVQDEQYF. Full variable domain (outside the CDR3, taken from reference TRBV9 and TRBJ2-7): DSGVTQTPKHLITATGQRVTLRCSPRSGDLSVYWYQQSLDQGLQFLIQYYNGEERAKGNILERFSAQQFPDLHSELNLSSLELGDSALYFCASSPTGQAVQDEQYFGPGTRLTVT.

The chain has TRBV19 and TRBJ2-3, with D perhaps given as TRBD1 or TRBD2 (6 bases each). The length of the CDR3 is 14 residues. CDR1 is LNHDA and CDR2 is SQIVND in the germline V gene (reference sequence). The V and J ends lost 5 bases and 4 bases respectively, with 13 bases between them. The CDR3 nucleotides are TGTGCCAGTAGTTCCCTCGGGGGCTCAGATACGCAGTATTTT. It encodes CASSSLGGSDTQYF.

This chain joins TRBV2 and TRBJ1-5; D is unresolved. The CDR3 is made up of 15 amino acids. Trimming took off 7 bases at V and 6 bases at J, with 19 bases between the two ends. Looked up from germline, CDR1 is SNHLY and CDR2 is FYNNEI. The chain's CDR3 is CASTERRMDGQPQHF. DNA for the CDR3: TGTGCCAGCACTGAGCGCAGGATGGATGGTCAGCCCCAGCATTTT.

This chain uses TRBV11-2 with TRBJ2-5; no clear D. The V end lost 1 base, the J end lost 4 bases, and 7 bases lay between the germline ends. The CDR3 has 13 residues. CDR1 and CDR2 from the germline V gene are SGHAT and FQNNGV. CDR3 amino acids: CASSLGPRETQYF. CDR3 sequence (DNA): TGTGCCAGCAGCTTAGGCCCCCGAGAGACCCAGTACTTC.

The gene calls are TRBV7-9 and TRBJ1-3, with D tentatively TRBD1 (6 bases). V lost 5 bases, J lost 0 bases, and 14 bases lay in between. Germline CDR1 SEHNR, CDR2 FQNEAQ (reference sequence). CDR3 length: 16 amino acids. CDR3 bases: TGTGCCAGCAGCATCGGACAGCCGAACTCTGGAAACACCATATATTTT. Amino acid sequence: CASSIGQPNSGNTIYF.